A single sample gave rise to the 14 T cell receptor beta chains below, sequenced in a study of T cell repertoires in cytomegalovirus infection. Antigen specificity for these receptors is unknown. TCRdb fed the reads into MiXCR, producing one record per CDR3 protein. Of about 770,000 distinct CDR3 sequences in the sample, 25% to 35% were seen once. The sample here was cultured CD8+ T cells from PBMCs, taken from culture after CMV antigen stimulation. All receptors come from a human donor in good health (CMV status not recorded). Some clones in this sample may be carry-over from other donors' samples.

This chain connects TRBV7-9 to TRBJ2-1; possible D gene TRBD2, 6 bases. Deletions cut 3 bases from V and 4 bases from J, with 13 bases between. CDR1 and CDR2 from the germline V gene are SEHNR and FQNEAQ (reference sequence). The CDR3 loop spans 15 amino acids. The CDR3 coding sequence is TGTGCCAGCAGCTTGACCGGGACTTATTACAATGAGCAGTTCTTC. Amino acid sequence: CASSLTGTYYNEQFF.

V and J are TRBV7-8 and TRBJ2-7; 7 bases match TRBD1. Trimming at V came to 6 bases and at J to 4 bases, leaving 15 bases not matched to a gene. Germline V gene sequence: CDR1 SGHVS, CDR2 FQNEAQ. CDR3 length equals 16 residues. This CDR3 reads CASSIPTGPDDYEQYF. CDR3 sequence (DNA): TGTGCCAGCAGTATTCCGACAGGGCCCGACGATTACGAGCAGTACTTC.

This clonotype was observed a few times. The rearrangement joins TRBV20-1 to TRBJ1-6, with D unclear. V was shortened by 0 bases and J by 7 bases, with 16 bases between the two germline ends. Germline CDR1 DFQATT, CDR2 SNEGSKA (reference sequence). The CDR3 has 16 residues. The CDR3 coding sequence is TGCAGTGCTAGAGATAGCCAGGCGATAATAAATTCACCCCTCCACTTT. Encoded protein: CSARDSQAIINSPLHF.

The chain joins TRBV6-1 to TRBJ1-1; no firm D call. The V gene lost 5 bases and the J gene lost 7 bases, with 14 bases spanning the gap. CDR1 is MNHNS, CDR2 SASEGT, per germline. This CDR3 region has 13 residues. The CDR3 DNA follows: TGTGCCAGCAGTTCCATAGAGCTGCGTGAAGCTTTCTTT. Its protein is CASSSIELREAFF.

This sequence joins TRBV10-3 and TRBJ2-7; 10 nucleotides agree with TRBD2. J was trimmed by 3 bases and V by 2 bases; bases with no gene match: 7. Germline lookup yields CDR1 ENHRY and CDR2 SYGVKD. CDR3 size: 16 residues. CDR3 nucleotide sequence: TGTGCCATCAGTGAGACTAGCGGGGAAAGAGTCTACGAGCAGTACTTC. Translated, it gives CAISETSGERVYEQYF.

The genes are TRBV4-3 and TRBJ2-3, with 7 bases lining up with TRBD1. The CDR3 extends over 16 amino acids. The J segment lost 2 bases and the V segment lost 3 bases, leaving 8 bases of the junction unmatched. Germline V gives CDR1 LGHNA, CDR2 YSLEER. The CDR3 nucleotides read TGCGCCAGCAGCCATGGCTGGGACAGATTCACAGATACGCAGTATTTT. Protein sequence: CASSHGWDRFTDTQYF.

This clonotype was observed many times. This chain uses TRBV7-9 with TRBJ1-4; D may be TRBD1 (5 bases). Germline V CDR1 and CDR2: SEHNR, FQNEAQ (reference sequence). The CDR3 spans 15 residues. The V and J ends lost 5 bases and 8 bases respectively, with 18 bases between them. Written as DNA, the CDR3 is TGTGCCAGCAGCCTACCATACGGGGCGCAAGAAAAACTGTTTTTT. Translated: CASSLPYGAQEKLFF.

This chain joins TRBV28 and TRBJ1-1, with 7 bases that match TRBD1. CDR3 length equals 16 residues. V lost 5 bases to trimming and J lost 1 base; unmatched junction nucleotides: 10. Germline CDR1 MDHEN, CDR2 SYDVKM. CDR3 protein: CASSVHGTAGNTEAFF. In DNA form, the CDR3 reads TGTGCCAGCAGTGTTCACGGGACAGCTGGGAACACTGAAGCTTTCTTT.

The genes are TRBV10-3 and TRBJ2-3; 9 bases are a match to TRBD1. Germline-derived CDR1 and CDR2 are ENHRY and SYGVKD. J gave up 4 bases and V 11 bases, and 7 bases lay outside the gene matches. The CDR3 has 13 amino acids. CDR3 sequence reads: CAYWDRVADTQYF. The CDR3 DNA reads TGTGCCTATTGGGACAGGGTGGCAGATACGCAGTATTTT.

This chain uses TRBV7-3 with TRBJ1-6; TRBD1 might be the D (5 bases). CDR3 length: 19 amino acids. The germline gives CDR1 SGHTA, CDR2 FQGTGA. The V gene lost 3 bases and the J gene lost 7 bases, with 25 bases spanning the gap. CDR3 amino acids: CASSFVTVGGKGLNSPLHF. CDR3 bases: TGTGCCAGCAGCTTTGTTACAGTGGGAGGGAAGGGGTTGAATTCACCCCTCCACTTT. The whole variable domain, filled in from reference TRBV7-3 and TRBJ1-6, reads GAGVSQTPSNKVTEKGKYVELRCDPISGHTALYWYRQSLGQGPEFLIYFQGTGAADDSGLPNDRFFAVRPEGSVSTLKIQRTERGDSAVYLCASSFVTVGGKGLNSPLHFGNGTRLTVT.

This clonotype appeared a few times. This chain links TRBV2 with TRBJ1-1; no definite D call. Trimming removed 1 base from V and 7 bases from J, with 10 bases in between. Germline V gene sequence: CDR1 SNHLY, CDR2 FYNNEI. The CDR3 length is 13 residues. CDR3 protein: CASSEVPALEAFF. CDR3 bases: TGTGCCAGCAGTGAAGTCCCGGCCCTTGAAGCTTTCTTT.

This clonotype was observed a handful of times. Possible read error: a much larger clone is one base away. V usage is TRBV7-9 and J usage is TRBJ2-6; 8 bases align to TRBD1. The V and J ends lost 5 bases and 3 bases, in that order; junction bases with no gene match: 3. The CDR3 sequence is 15 residues long. Germline values: CDR1 SEHNR, CDR2 FQNEAQ (reference sequence). CDR3 sequence: CASSPGGGGANVLTF. In nucleotides, the CDR3 is TGTGCCAGCAGCCCAGGGGGCGGTGGGGCCAACGTCCTGACTTTC.

The table lists this clonotype with a few counts. V gene TRBV12-5 combines with J gene TRBJ2-1; 9 bases align to TRBD2. Germline loops: CDR1 LGHNT, CDR2 FRNRAP. This CDR3 is 16 amino acids long. After removal of 3 bases from V and 7 bases from J, the junction contained 10 bases not matched to a gene. The CDR3, as DNA: TGTGCTAGTGGTTTCCTTCTAGCGGGGACCACTAATGAGCAGTTCTTC. It encodes CASGFLLAGTTNEQFF. Drawing the rest from reference TRBV12-5 and TRBJ2-1, the complete variable domain is DARVTQTPRHKVTEMGQEVTMRCQPILGHNTVFWYRQTMMQGLELLAYFRNRAPLDDSGMPKDRFSAEMPDATLATLKIQPSEPRDSAVYFCASGFLLAGTTNEQFFGPGTRLTVL.

This clonotype was picked up a small number of times. The chain's CDR3 is CASGDPRTSNQPQHF. For the CDR3, the DNA is TGTGCCAGCGGAGACCCTCGGACATCTAATCAGCCCCAGCATTTT. The chain carries TRBV27 and TRBJ1-5; a weak D match, TRBD1 (5 bases). This CDR3 contains 15 residues. Per germline, CDR1 MNHEY and CDR2 SMNVEV (reference sequence). V lost 8 bases and J lost 4, with 18 bases in between.